The source of this T cell receptor beta chain is a study of T cell repertoires in cytomegalovirus infection. Findings and caveats of the study: Summed frequency of shared TCR beta families picked out CMV carriers who also had the relevant HLA.

TCRdb re-analysed the reads in MiXCR, keeping a single row per CDR3 protein. This sample yields just under 550,000 distinct CDR3 sequences, of which about 25% are seen a single time; less than 15% belongs to the top ten. About this clonotype: The antigen remains unidentified.

Source material: PBMCs. This clonotype originated in a human donor in good health (CMV status not recorded). Some clones in this sample may be carry-over from other donors' samples.

Here the CDR3 DNA reads TGTGCCAGCAGCTCCTCCCCCGGGACGAAGGGAGAGACCCAGTACTTC. This sequence encodes CASSSSPGTKGETQYF. The V gene is TRBV9, the J gene TRBJ2-5, with D perhaps being TRBD1 or TRBD2 (5 bases each). The germline V gene encodes CDR1 SGDLS and CDR2 YYNGEE. Trimming left V 4 bases short and J 4 bases short, with 20 bases between. This CDR3 comprises 16 residues.